A single sample gave rise to the 23 T cell receptor beta chains below, sequenced in a study of cytomegalovirus exposure and HLA in healthy donors. The PCR was carried out with 60 Vbeta primers and 13 Jbeta primers. Sequencing used immunoSEQ multiplex PCR; TCRdb keeps in-frame clones, though not all of them. In the table there are fewer than 100,000 clones, over 70% of which are singletons. Sequencing used PBMCs. Source of these receptors: a male donor in good health and CMV-seronegative.

The CDR3 here is CASYGSAGGHQPQHF. DNA for the CDR3: TGTGCCAGCTATGGATCCGCAGGGGGCCATCAGCCCCAGCATTTT. The rearrangement links TRBV28 to TRBJ1-5; 8 nucleotides agree with TRBD1. The CDR3 spans 15 residues. Trimming removed 8 bases from V and 5 bases from J; junction bases left unmatched: 11. Germline assignment: CDR1 MDHEN and CDR2 SYDVKM.

This rearrangement joins TRBV19 to TRBJ2-1; TRBD1 might be the D (6 bases). The CDR3 sequence is 14 residues long. V lost 4 bases and J lost 0, with 7 bases in between. Germline assignment: CDR1 LNHDA and CDR2 SQIVND (reference sequence). DNA for the CDR3: TGTGCCAGTAGTACGACAGGCTCCTACAATGAGCAGTTCTTC. It encodes CASSTTGSYNEQFF.

The V and J genes are TRBV27 and TRBJ2-1, with D possibly TRBD2 on 5 matching bases. There are 16 residues in the CDR3. Germline-derived CDR1 and CDR2 are MNHEY and SMNVEV (reference sequence). Trimming pared 5 bases from V and 2 bases from J, leaving 16 bases between. In DNA form, the CDR3 reads TGTGCCAGCAGTCAATACCGAGGGATCACCTACAATGAGCAGTTCTTC. Protein sequence: CASSQYRGITYNEQFF.

The CDR3 reads CASSLEQGPQETQYF. CDR3 nucleotides: TGCGCCAGCAGCTTGGAACAGGGACCCCAAGAGACCCAGTACTTC. The chain combines TRBV5-1 with TRBJ2-5, with a weak D call TRBD1 (6 bases). The V end was cut by 0 bases, the J end by 1 base, with 10 bases between. This CDR3 is 15 amino acids long. CDR1 SGHRS and CDR2 YFSETQ come from the germline V gene.

This clone has only one observation. The V call is TRBV7-2, the J call TRBJ2-5; 9 bases map to TRBD1. The germline V gene encodes CDR1 SGHTA and CDR2 FQGNSA. The CDR3 length is 16 residues. Unmatched junction bases numbered 8, after V lost 2 bases and J lost 4 bases. CDR3: CASSLIYTGGGETQYF. CDR3 nucleotide sequence: TGTGCCAGCAGCTTAATCTACACAGGGGGCGGAGAGACCCAGTACTTC. The whole variable domain, remainder taken from reference TRBV7-2 and TRBJ2-5, is GAGVSQSPSNKVTEKGKDVELRCDPISGHTALYWYRQSLGQGLEFLIYFQGNSAPDKSGLPSDRFSAERTGGSVSTLTIQRTQQEDSAVYLCASSLIYTGGGETQYFGPGTRLLVL.

The V gene is TRBV29-1, the J gene TRBJ1-3; D is perhaps TRBD1 (6 bases). Germline V gene sequence: CDR1 SQVTM, CDR2 ANQGSEA. The CDR3 runs to 13 residues. Trimming took off 6 bases at V and 4 bases at J, with 13 bases between the two ends. DNA for the CDR3: TGCAGCGTCGCGACAGGTGGCGGAAACACCATATATTTT. This sequence encodes CSVATGGGNTIYF.

The chain links TRBV28 to TRBJ2-7; D is ambiguous. V lost 6 bases and J lost 2, with 14 bases in between. Germline CDR1 is MDHEN and CDR2 is SYDVKM. This CDR3 contains 14 residues. The CDR3 DNA reads as TGTGCCAGCAGGCCAACAGCTATACCCTACGAGCAGTACTTC. Its translation is CASRPTAIPYEQYF.

The J gene is TRBJ1-3, the V gene TRBV5-4; TRBD1 agrees at 9 bases. CDR3 length: 13 amino acids. Looked up from germline, CDR1 is SGHNT and CDR2 is YYREEE (reference sequence). V lost 3 bases and J lost 7; bases outside the gene matches: 2. The CDR3: CASSWDRENTIYF. CDR3 DNA sequence: TGTGCCAGCAGCTGGGACAGGGAGAACACCATATATTTT.

V and J are TRBV4-2 and TRBJ2-5, with D perhaps matching TRBD2 (6 bases). There are 14 residues in the CDR3. Germline V lookup: CDR1 LGHNA, CDR2 YNFKEQ. The ends were cut back, 1 base at V and 3 bases at J, with 9 bases in the middle. The chain's CDR3 is CASSQGGEKETQYF. The DNA for the CDR3 is TGTGCCAGCAGCCAAGGCGGGGAGAAAGAGACCCAGTACTTC.

V gene TRBV5-1 combines with J gene TRBJ2-7; 7 nucleotides agree with TRBD1. Looked up from germline, CDR1 is SGHRS and CDR2 is YFSETQ. The J segment lost 4 bases and the V segment lost 4 bases, leaving 5 bases of the junction unmatched. The CDR3 extends over 13 amino acids. The CDR3 spells CASSQTQGYEQYF. The DNA of the CDR3 is TGCGCCAGCAGCCAAACACAGGGGTACGAGCAGTACTTC.

The chain combines TRBV28 with TRBJ2-1; 9 bases are shared with TRBD2. The CDR3 has 16 residues. Trimming at V came to 3 bases and at J to 5 bases, leaving 8 bases not matched to a gene. Germline-derived CDR1 and CDR2 are MDHEN and SYDVKM. This CDR3 reads CASSLEAGGPNNEQFF. The CDR3 DNA reads as TGTGCCAGCAGTTTGGAGGCGGGAGGGCCTAACAATGAGCAGTTCTTC.

The chain has TRBV4-3 and TRBJ1-2; possible D gene TRBD1, 5 bases. Trimming shortened V by 1 base and J by 8 bases, and 14 bases separated the two germline ends. Germline V gene data show CDR1 as LGHNA and CDR2 as YSLEER. The length of the CDR3 is 14 residues. The chain's CDR3 is CASSQAGRVGGYTF. The DNA for the CDR3 is TGCGCCAGCAGCCAAGCGGGCAGGGTAGGAGGCTACACCTTC.

The J gene is TRBJ2-5, the V gene TRBV28; 9 bases fit TRBD1. V shed 2 bases and J 5 bases; nucleotides not matched to a gene: 9. The CDR3 sequence is 16 residues long. Per germline, CDR1 MDHEN and CDR2 SYDVKM. CDR3 sequence reads: CASSLPLGTGHETQYF. CDR3 nucleotides: TGTGCCAGCAGTTTACCGCTCGGGACAGGGCACGAGACCCAGTACTTC.

This clone was recorded a few times. This chain joins TRBV7-2 and TRBJ2-7; 7 nucleotides align to TRBD1. V lost 4 bases to trimming and J lost 5 bases; unmatched junction nucleotides: 11. This CDR3 has 15 amino acids. In germline, CDR1 is SGHTA, CDR2 FQGNSA. The CDR3 reads CASSSSGQWFDEQYF. CDR3 in DNA: TGTGCCAGCAGCTCATCGGGACAGTGGTTCGACGAGCAGTACTTC.

The V and J genes are TRBV28 and TRBJ2-3; 8 positions match TRBD1. CDR1 MDHEN and CDR2 SYDVKM come from the germline V gene. Unmatched junction bases numbered 5, after V lost 1 base and J lost 5 bases. The CDR3 is 15 residues long. The CDR3 region has the DNA TGTGCCAGCAGTTTATTAGACAGGGGCAGAGATACGCAGTATTTT. Translated: CASSLLDRGRDTQYF. Drawing the rest from reference TRBV28 and TRBJ2-3, the complete variable domain is DVKVTQSSRYLVKRTGEKVFLECVQDMDHENMFWYRQDPGLGLRLIYFSYDVKMKEKGDIPEGYSVSREKKERFSLILESASTNQTSMYLCASSLLDRGRDTQYFGPGTRLTVL.

This clone was seen a few times. The rearrangement uses TRBV5-4 and TRBJ1-1, with 7 bases fitting TRBD1. CDR1 and CDR2 (germline): SGHNT, YYREEE (reference sequence). V lost 0 bases to trimming and J lost 0 bases; unmatched junction nucleotides: 2. The CDR3 runs to 15 residues. CDR3 bases: TGTGCCAGCAGCTTGGGAGGGACAGTGAACACTGAAGCTTTCTTT. It yields the protein CASSLGGTVNTEAFF.

The V gene is TRBV4-1, the J gene TRBJ1-5, with a weak D call TRBD1 (6 bases). The CDR3 has 15 amino acids. From germline, CDR1 is MGHRA and CDR2 YSYEKL. The V and J ends lost 4 bases and 3 bases respectively, with 13 bases between them. The CDR3 protein is CASSRDRLLNQPQHF. The CDR3 DNA is TGCGCCAGCAGCCGAGACAGGCTCCTCAATCAGCCCCAGCATTTT.

This clone was observed a few times. The rearrangement joins TRBV30 to TRBJ2-7; D call uncertain. Germline V gene sequence: CDR1 GTSNPN, CDR2 SVGIG (reference sequence). The CDR3 loop spans 11 amino acids. Trimming stripped 3 bases from V and 3 bases from J, with 6 bases between. For the CDR3, the DNA is TGTGCCTGGAGGCGAGACTACGAGCAGTACTTC. Its protein is CAWRRDYEQYF. Full variable domain (rest looked up from reference TRBV30 and TRBJ2-7): SQTIHQWPATLVQPVGSPLSLECTVEGTSNPNLYWYRQAAGRGLQLLFYSVGIGQISSEVPQNLSASRPQDRQFILSSKKLLLSDSGFYLCAWRRDYEQYFGPGTRLTVT.

This rearrangement joins TRBV5-1 to TRBJ2-5, with D maybe TRBD2 (5 bases). Germline CDR1 SGHRS, CDR2 YFSETQ. This CDR3 spans 14 amino acids. V dropped 1 base and J dropped 4 bases, with 11 bases sitting between them. The CDR3 region has the DNA TGCGCCAGCAGCTTGTTTTTGGCGGGAGAGACCCAGTACTTC. Its protein product is CASSLFLAGETQYF.

The rearrangement joins TRBV5-1 to TRBJ1-5; 8 nucleotides agree with TRBD1. The CDR3 runs to 15 residues. Germline assignment: CDR1 SGHRS and CDR2 YFSETQ. The ends lost 4 bases at V and 3 bases at J; junction bases unmatched: 6. CDR3 loop: CASSAGQGLNQPQHF. The CDR3 region has the DNA TGCGCCAGCAGCGCAGGACAGGGTCTCAATCAGCCCCAGCATTTT.

The V and J genes are TRBV4-2 and TRBJ1-2; D is possibly TRBD1 (5 bases). Looked up from germline, CDR1 is LGHNA and CDR2 is YNFKEQ. Trimming removed 4 bases from V and 0 bases from J, with 9 bases in between. The CDR3 loop spans 14 amino acids. CDR3 sequence reads: CASSPDRSNYGYTF. The CDR3 DNA reads as TGTGCCAGCAGCCCAGACAGATCTAACTATGGCTACACCTTC.

This clone was observed a handful of times. The chain combines TRBV9 with TRBJ1-3, with TRBD1 matching over 7 bases. The junction had 12 bases not matched to a gene; V was cut back by 4 bases and J by 8 bases. This CDR3 has 15 amino acids. Germline CDR1 and CDR2: SGDLS and YYNGEE. CDR3 residues: CASSTQGRGIDTIYF. The CDR3 DNA follows: TGTGCCAGCAGCACACAGGGGCGCGGCATCGACACCATATATTTT.

The rearrangement uses TRBV28 and TRBJ1-5; D unresolved. Trimming left V 3 bases short and J 7 bases short, with 13 bases between. Germline V gene data show CDR1 as MDHEN and CDR2 as SYDVKM. This CDR3 has 14 residues. CDR3: CASSFRGDSQPQHF. CDR3 in DNA: TGTGCCAGCAGTTTTCGAGGCGATTCCCAGCCCCAGCATTTT.